The source of this T cell receptor (beta chain) is a study of blood T cell repertoires in COVID-19. Losses at the gene ends were 1 base for V and 4 bases for J; bases not matched to a gene: 11. The CDR3 sequence is 17 residues long. The germline V gene encodes CDR1 SGHVS and CDR2 FNYEAQ. Assay used: immunoSEQ multiplex PCR; TCRdb lists only in-frame clones, some missing. The sample has about 200,000 clones, around nine tenths seen once. In its sample, this clone was seen a few times. The genes are TRBV7-6 and TRBJ2-3; 7 bases line up with TRBD2. The source of this sequence is a man in his fifties or sixties with acute or convalescent COVID-19. Specimen: peripheral blood. CDR3 protein: CASSLGATGGVADTQYF. CDR3 nucleotide sequence: TGTGCCAGCAGCTTAGGTGCGACGGGGGGAGTCGCAGATACGCAGTATTTT.